This T cell receptor (beta chain) is drawn from a study of cytomegalovirus exposure and HLA in healthy donors. PCR was performed using 60 Vbeta and 13 Jbeta primers. This table comes from immunoSEQ multiplex PCR, and its TCRdb copy is limited to in-frame clones, with some not included. The sample contains some 90,000 clones, almost 80% of which appear only once. Study observations and caveats: Three CMV-associated chains were confirmed in vitro to be specific for CMV antigens. Most TCR sequences proved rare, with some public TCRs found in many donors. Most of the CMV-associated TCR beta chains (in a later analysis) appeared to be HLA-restricted. V- and J-gene trimming in TCR beta was tied to a missense DCLRE1C variant by an analysis performed later.

Note on this clone: Its specificity is not known.

The length of the CDR3 is 14 residues. V was cut by 9 bases and J by 1 base, with 13 bases left in between. CDR1 LNHDA and CDR2 SQIVND come from the germline V gene (reference sequence). The chain employs TRBV19 and TRBJ1-3, with unresolved D. This clonotype originated in a female donor in good health and CMV-seronegative. Input material: PBMCs. CDR3 nucleotide sequence: TGTGCCAGCCAGCGGAGCGGTTCTGGAAACACCATATATTTT. It specifies CASQRSGSGNTIYF.